This record looks at one T cell receptor (beta chain) sequence and its context. What it recognizes is unknown. Amplified TCR beta CDR3 regions came from RNA transcripts. First-round RT-PCR targeting the TCR CDR3 was performed with the HTBI primer set. Each CDR3 protein gets one entry after TCRdb re-called the multiplex PCR reads with MiXCR. The profile shows fewer than 450,000 distinct CDR3 sequences, roughly 20% of them singletons. Not enrolled were patients with uncontrolled infection, other autoimmune disease, pregnancy or lactation. Per germline, CDR1 SGHVS and CDR2 FNYEAQ. V lost 4 bases and J lost 6, with 15 bases in between. The CDR3 covers 14 residues. The data derive from a study of T cells in Graves' hyperthyroidism and ophthalmopathy. Study background: At the time of initial diagnosis and before any treatment, peripheral blood was collected.

Study results and limitations: From stable hyperthyroidism, ophthalmopathy was separated by a 13 V-J model. The majority of expanded thyroid clonotypes above 0.001 also appeared in blood.

This chain connects TRBV7-6 to TRBJ1-1; D might be TRBD1 (6 bases). The sample comprised blood. The origin of this receptor is a man younger than 30 with Graves' ophthalmopathy. This chain's CDR3 is CASSSGSGAAEAFF. CDR3 DNA sequence: TGTGCCAGCAGCTCGGGGTCAGGGGCGGCTGAAGCTTTCTTT.